This passage covers 21 T cell receptor beta chains from one sample sequenced in a study of CD8+CD57+ T cells in acquired aplastic anemia. The TCR beta profiling, which covered VDJ combination and CDR3 sequence, was carried out using genomic DNA as the template. Via MiXCR, TCRdb re-called the reads, giving one row per CDR3 protein. This table holds about 180,000 distinct CDR3 sequences, about three fifths found once. Patients sequenced had flow cytometry evidence of CD8+CD57+ cell expansion. Sequencing was carried out using sorted CD4+, CD8+, or CD8+CD57+ T cells (not recorded which) from PBMCs. The receptors come from a human donor with aplastic anemia.

The chain couples TRBV2 to TRBJ1-6, with a tentative D call TRBD1 (5 bases). The CDR3 extends over 15 amino acids. The germline V and J ends were trimmed by 5 bases and 13 bases, with 21 bases remaining between them. Per the germline V gene, CDR1 is SNHLY and CDR2 is FYNNEI. The CDR3 here is CASSFDRGARSPLHF. In DNA form, the CDR3 reads TGTGCCAGCAGTTTCGACAGAGGGGCCAGGTCGCCCCTCCACTTT.

This clonotype has just one count. This may arise from a read error, as a much more abundant clone is one base away. This sequence joins TRBV12-3 or TRBV12-4 and TRBJ1-5; 9 bases align to TRBD1. CDR3 size: 18 residues. V gave up 3 bases and J gave up 0 bases; unmatched junction bases: 9. CDR3 region: CASSLPRTGAYSNQPQHF. CDR3 nucleotide sequence: TGTGCCAGCAGTTTGCCTAGGACAGGGGCTTATAGCAATCAGCCCCAGCATTTT.

In its sample, this clonotype was seen a few times. The CDR3 loop reads CSVDVGQGAREAFF. The CDR3 nucleotides read TGCAGCGTTGACGTGGGACAGGGGGCGCGCGAAGCTTTCTTT. V usage is TRBV29-1 and J usage is TRBJ1-1, with TRBD1 identical over 12 bases. There are 14 residues in the CDR3. Unmatched junction bases numbered 7, after V lost 3 bases and J lost 8 bases. Looked up from germline, CDR1 is SQVTM and CDR2 is ANQGSEA.

This rearrangement joins TRBV7-9 to TRBJ1-1; 10 bases align to TRBD1. The V gene's germline CDR1 is SEHNR and CDR2 FQNEAQ (reference sequence). Unmatched junction bases numbered 3, after V lost 6 bases and J lost 2 bases. This CDR3 is 14 amino acids long. The chain's CDR3 is CASRTGGGNTEAFF. As DNA, the CDR3 is TGTGCCAGCAGGACAGGGGGCGGTAACACTGAAGCTTTCTTT.

The chain employs TRBV7-9 and TRBJ2-5, with 10 bases lining up with TRBD2. V trimming: 2 bases; J trimming: 5 bases; junction bases outside the gene matches: 2. In germline, CDR1 is SEHNR, CDR2 FQNEAQ (reference sequence). The CDR3 spans 14 residues. DNA of the CDR3: TGTGCCAGCAGCTTACTAGCGGGGGACGAGACCCAGTACTTC. Amino acids: CASSLLAGDETQYF.

The chain combines TRBV29-1 with TRBJ1-2; weak D call: TRBD1 (5 bases). This CDR3 is 13 amino acids long. The ends were cut back, 6 bases at V and 6 bases at J, with 17 bases in the middle. Germline lookup yields CDR1 SQVTM and CDR2 ANQGSEA. The CDR3 region is CSVSGTFVDGYTF. DNA for the CDR3: TGCAGCGTATCCGGGACCTTTGTTGATGGCTACACCTTC.

This clonotype was counted between two and nine times. The V call is TRBV7-2, the J call TRBJ1-1, with 7 bases aligning to TRBD1. The CDR3 loop spans 11 amino acids. Germline CDR1 and CDR2: SGHTA and FQGNSA. V lost 3 bases and J lost 8; bases outside the gene matches: 0. The CDR3, as DNA: TGTGCCAGCAGCTTGGACAGGGAAGCTTTCTTT. Translated: CASSLDREAFF.

This clonotype was seen a few times. This chain joins TRBV24-1 and TRBJ1-2; tentatively, D is TRBD1 (6 bases). The germline V gene encodes CDR1 KGHDR and CDR2 SFDVKD. The V gene lost 4 bases and the J gene lost 0 bases, with 8 bases spanning the gap. CDR3 length: 14 amino acids. As DNA, the CDR3 is TGTGCCACCAGTGACCGGACAGCTAACTATGGCTACACCTTC. Protein: CATSDRTANYGYTF.

This clonotype showed up just once. This likely comes from a read error, as the CDR3 has no conserved phenylalanine or tryptophan at its end. It is unclear where the CDR3 begins or ends on the DNA, so no DNA is shown, and the CDR3 is as TCRdb lists it. This chain uses TRBV14 with TRBJ1-3. Per the germline V gene, CDR1 is SGHDN and CDR2 is FVKESK. The CDR3 numbers 9 amino acids, ends counted. The chain's CDR3 is CASSQRRVN.

This sequence joins TRBV7-2 and TRBJ1-6, with 9 bases aligning to TRBD1. Looked up from germline, CDR1 is SGHTA and CDR2 is FQGNSA. This CDR3 is 15 amino acids long. V was clipped by 6 bases and J by 9 bases; unmatched bases: 9. The chain's CDR3 is CASSVRTGDSSPLHF. Here the CDR3 DNA reads TGTGCCAGCAGTGTGAGGACAGGGGATTCTTCACCCCTCCACTTT.

This chain connects TRBV24-1 to TRBJ2-3; unclear D gene. V lost 7 bases and J 2 bases, leaving 12 bases between the germline ends. The CDR3 has 14 residues. The germline gives CDR1 KGHDR, CDR2 SFDVKD. The CDR3 region is CATRSEGPTDTQYF. CDR3 coding DNA: TGTGCCACCAGATCGGAAGGCCCCACAGATACGCAGTATTTT.

This chain joins TRBV7-9 and TRBJ2-3, with D hard to call. This CDR3 has 12 residues. Trimming removed 5 bases at V and 2 bases at J, with 5 bases between. Germline assignment: CDR1 SEHNR and CDR2 FQNEAQ (reference sequence). The CDR3 DNA reads as TGTGCCAGCAGCGCGGACACAGATACGCAGTATTTT. Its protein product is CASSADTDTQYF.

The genes are TRBV29-1 and TRBJ2-7, with D possibly TRBD1 on 6 matching bases. Germline V gene sequence: CDR1 SQVTM, CDR2 ANQGSEA. There are 12 residues in the CDR3. V lost 4 bases to trimming and J lost 5 bases, with 12 bases between them. Here the CDR3 reads CSVAAGAHEQYF. CDR3 in DNA: TGCAGCGTTGCCGCAGGGGCACACGAGCAGTACTTC.

This clonotype was observed many times. V gene TRBV10-3 combines with J gene TRBJ2-1, with 7 nucleotides matching TRBD1. After removal of 6 bases from V and 5 bases from J, the junction contained 4 bases not matched to a gene. CDR3 length: 13 amino acids. Germline CDR1 reads ENHRY; CDR2 reads SYGVKD. CDR3 sequence reads: CAIRTGTDNEQFF. The CDR3 DNA sequence: TGTGCCATCAGAACCGGGACAGACAATGAGCAGTTCTTC.

This clonotype has a count of ten or more. V is TRBV7-9 and J is TRBJ1-1, with 10 nucleotides matching TRBD1. Trimming cost V 0 bases and J 3 bases; bases outside gene matches: 1. Per germline, CDR1 SEHNR and CDR2 FQNEAQ (reference sequence). The CDR3 covers 15 residues. The CDR3 DNA is TGTGCCAGCAGCTTAGCCGGGACAGGGGACACTGAAGCTTTCTTT. This codes for CASSLAGTGDTEAFF.

The rearrangement links TRBV27 to TRBJ1-5, with a weak D call TRBD1 (6 bases). This CDR3 is 15 amino acids long. Looked up from germline, CDR1 is MNHEY and CDR2 is SMNVEV (reference sequence). V was shortened by 3 bases and J by 6 bases, with 15 bases between the two germline ends. The CDR3: CASSLFGGGSQPQHF. The CDR3, as DNA: TGTGCCAGCAGTTTGTTCGGGGGGGGCTCTCAGCCCCAGCATTTT.

This clonotype was seen a single time. Germline and junction disagree at one end, which may indicate a read error. V is TRBV2 and J is TRBJ1-3, with D perhaps TRBD1 (6 bases). CDR3 length: 13 amino acids. Germline V CDR1 and CDR2: SNHLY, FYNNEI. The CDR3 bases are TGTGCCAAACAGGGCAGGGACGGAAACACCGTATATTTC. Residues: CAKQGRDGNTVYF.

This clonotype appeared a few times. The chain combines TRBV27 with TRBJ1-2; possibly TRBD1 for D (5 bases). The CDR3 is 13 residues long. Trimming shortened V by 3 bases and J by 4 bases, and 9 bases separated the two germline ends. CDR1 MNHEY and CDR2 SMNVEV come from the germline V gene (reference sequence). The CDR3 region has the DNA TGTGCCAGCAGTTTCGGGGGGACCTATGGCTACACCTTC. It codes for CASSFGGTYGYTF.

The genes are TRBV19 and TRBJ2-7, with D possibly matching TRBD1 (6 bases). The CDR3 extends over 14 amino acids. The V end was cut by 4 bases, the J end by 1 base, with 11 bases between. Germline V gene data show CDR1 as LNHDA and CDR2 as SQIVND (reference sequence). CDR3 region: CASSRQVWSYEQYF. In nucleotides, the CDR3 is TGTGCCAGTAGTAGACAGGTTTGGTCCTACGAGCAGTACTTC.

The J gene is TRBJ2-5, the V gene TRBV15, with a tentative D call TRBD1 (6 bases). CDR1 is LNHNV, CDR2 YYDKDF, per germline (reference sequence). The CDR3 loop spans 13 amino acids. V gave up 9 bases and J gave up 4 bases, with 15 bases separating them. The CDR3 here is CATRGSGAETQYF. In DNA, the CDR3 is TGTGCCACTAGAGGTTCAGGGGCAGAGACCCAGTACTTC.

V and J are TRBV20-1 and TRBJ2-3, with 11 bases that match TRBD1. The germline V gene has CDR1 DFQATT and CDR2 SNEGSKA (reference sequence). V shed 0 bases, J shed 5 bases, and the junction held 10 bases outside the gene matches. The CDR3 spans 17 residues. The CDR3 is CSARDRDRGALLDTQYF. DNA for the CDR3: TGCAGTGCTAGAGATAGGGACAGGGGGGCTCTTTTAGATACGCAGTATTTT.